This T cell receptor (beta chain) was captured in a study of vaccination effects on CD4 cells after COVID-19. For the study at large: Following the second dose by a median of 72 days, the post-vaccine samples were obtained.

As concerns this clone: Its antigen remains unknown.

The CDR3 sequence is 13 residues long. CDR1 and CDR2 (germline): LNHDA, SQIVND (reference sequence). Trimming removed 4 bases from V and 4 bases from J, with 8 bases in between. Assay: immunoSEQ multiplex PCR; the TCRdb copy retains only in-frame clones and omits some. The table lists more than 60,000 clones, around two thirds of them singletons. CD4+ T cells were isolated after about nine days of culture. Participants received two doses of either the BNT162b2 or mRNA-1273 vaccine. The study, taken as a whole, reports: In vaccinees who were healthy, merely 1 out of 255 vaccine-induced clones cross-reacted with common cold coronaviruses. Marked clonal contraction was seen in infection- and vaccine-induced clones late after vaccination.

Sequencing was performed on CD4+ T cells from PBMCs cultured without peptide, taken after COVID-19 vaccination. The rearrangement links TRBV19 to TRBJ2-1, with a weak D call TRBD1 (5 bases). The clonotype was recovered from a human donor who received a COVID-19 vaccine. CDR3 DNA: TGTGCCAGTAGTAGACCAGGGTACAATGAGCAGTTCTTC. Protein: CASSRPGYNEQFF.